The source of this T cell receptor beta chain is a study of blood T cell repertoires in COVID-19. Study at large: Both acute and convalescent COVID-19 samples were obtained from the United States, Italy and Spain. From T cells, B-cell-depleted T cells, or PBMCs came the material, which was cDNA or gDNA.

As handled by the study authors: Quantification of nucleated cells was approximated via reference gene primer amplification. Profiled with immunoSEQ multiplex PCR; TCRdb holds only in-frame clones, not every one. V and J calls and clone size are given by that table; D and trimming were obtained from the DNA. There are approximately 180,000 clones in the sample; around 81% occur only once, and around 12% lies in the top ten. The CDR3 totals 14 residues. The V gene lost 3 bases and the J gene lost 2 bases, with 10 bases spanning the gap. Germline lookup yields CDR1 MDHEN and CDR2 SYDVKM. Followed longitudinally, the Seattle patients had been enrolled during active infection.

This sequence was found in a woman aged 80 or over with COVID-19, enrolled during active disease. The chain carries TRBV28 and TRBJ2-5, with unresolved D. The specimen was peripheral blood. CDR3 sequence: CASSFRSGQETQYF. In DNA, the CDR3 is TGTGCCAGCAGTTTTAGGTCGGGTCAAGAGACCCAGTACTTC. The variable domain in full, with the rest retrieved from reference TRBV28 and TRBJ2-5, is DVKVTQSSRYLVKRTGEKVFLECVQDMDHENMFWYRQDPGLGLRLIYFSYDVKMKEKGDIPEGYSVSREKKERFSLILESASTNQTSMYLCASSFRSGQETQYFGPGTRLLVL.